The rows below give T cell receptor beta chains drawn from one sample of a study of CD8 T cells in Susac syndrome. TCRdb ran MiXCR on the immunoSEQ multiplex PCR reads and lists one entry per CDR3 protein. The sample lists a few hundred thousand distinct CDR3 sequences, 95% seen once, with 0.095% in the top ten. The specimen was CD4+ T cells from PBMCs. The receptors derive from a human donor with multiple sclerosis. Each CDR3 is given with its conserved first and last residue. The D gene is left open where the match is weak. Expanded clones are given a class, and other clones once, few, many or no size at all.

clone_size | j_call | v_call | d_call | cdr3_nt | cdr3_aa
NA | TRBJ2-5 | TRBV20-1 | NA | TGCAGTGCCCCCCAGTGGGAGACCCAGTACTTC | CSAPQWETQYF
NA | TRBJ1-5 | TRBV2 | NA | TGTGCCAGCGAGCATAGGGCTAAGCAGCCCCAGCATTTT | CASEHRAKQPQHF
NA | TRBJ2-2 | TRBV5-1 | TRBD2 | TGCGCCAGCAGCTTGTTTCTGCCTAGCGGGAGTGGCACCGGGGAGCTGTTTTTT | CASSLFLPSGSGTGELFF
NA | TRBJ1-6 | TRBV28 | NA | TGTGCCAGCAGTTTACAGGGATTTGGAATTTCACCCCTCCACTTT | CASSLQGFGISPLHF
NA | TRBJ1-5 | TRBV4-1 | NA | TGCGCCAGCAGCCAAGACGAGAGAAGGCAGCCCCAGCATTTT | CASSQDERRQPQHF
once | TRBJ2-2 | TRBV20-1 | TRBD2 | TGCAGTGCTGGAGTAGCGGGGGCGAACACCGGGGAGCTGTTTTTT | CSAGVAGANTGELFF
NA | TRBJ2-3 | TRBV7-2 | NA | TGTGCCAGCAGCCAGCAGATCTCTTCCGAGGCGCAGTATTTT | CASSQQISSEAQYF
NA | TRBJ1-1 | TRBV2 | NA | TGTGCCAGCAGTACGACAGCAGAAGCTTTCTTT | CASSTTAEAFF
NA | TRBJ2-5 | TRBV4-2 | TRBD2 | TGTGCCAGCAGCCAGCTAGCGGGGGGGCGACAAGAGACCCAGTACTTC | CASSQLAGGRQETQYF
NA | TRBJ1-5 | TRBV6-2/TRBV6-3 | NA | TGTGCCAGCAGTTACATCCCCCAGGGTGGGCCCCAGCATTTT | CASSYIPQGGPQHF
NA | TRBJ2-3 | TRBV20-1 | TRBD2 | TGCAGTGCTAGTGAGCGGGGACGCACAGATACGCAGTATTTT | CSASERGRTDTQYF
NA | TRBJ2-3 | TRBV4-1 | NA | TGCGCCAGCAGCCAGGACCTTGGACTGAGCTTCACAGATACGCAGTATTTT | CASSQDLGLSFTDTQYF
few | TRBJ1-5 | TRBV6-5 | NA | TGTGCCAGCAGTCTTCCGGGGCAGCCCCAGCATTTT | CASSLPGQPQHF
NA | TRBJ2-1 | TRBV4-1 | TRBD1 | TGCGCCAGCAGCAAAATTAGCCAGGGGGCAGACTCCTACAATGAGCAGTTCTTC | CASSKISQGADSYNEQFF
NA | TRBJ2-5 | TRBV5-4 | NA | TGTGCCAGCAGCTTGGTCAGGGGACAAGAGACCCAGTACTTC | CASSLVRGQETQYF
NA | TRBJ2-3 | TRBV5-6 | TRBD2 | TGTGCCAGCAGCTTGGTACTAGCGGACGTCAAGGATACGCAGTATTTT | CASSLVLADVKDTQYF
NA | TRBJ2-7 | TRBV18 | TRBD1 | TGTGCCAGCTCACCAGGGGGACAGGGAGGGTCCTACGAGCAGTACTTC | CASSPGGQGGSYEQYF
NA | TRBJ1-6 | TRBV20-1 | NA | TGCAGTGCCGCTGTAGGCGATTCACCCCTCCACTTT | CSAAVGDSPLHF
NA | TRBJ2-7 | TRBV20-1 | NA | TGCAGTGCTAGAGATTGGAGGACCTACGAGCAGTACTTC | CSARDWRTYEQYF
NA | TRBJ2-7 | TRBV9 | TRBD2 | TGTGCCAGCAGCGCAAATAGCGGGAATTCCTACGAGCAGTACTTC | CASSANSGNSYEQYF
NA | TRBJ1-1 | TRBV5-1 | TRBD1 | TGCGCCAGCAGCCTCGGGACAGGGGTTACTTTGAACACTGAAGCTTTCTTT | CASSLGTGVTLNTEAFF
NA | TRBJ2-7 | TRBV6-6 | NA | TGTGCCAGCAGTTTAGACAGCCACGAGCAGTACTTC | CASSLDSHEQYF
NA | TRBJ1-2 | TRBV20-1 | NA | TGCAGTGCTAGAGATATCCGAGGGGCGGACTATGGCTACACCTTC | CSARDIRGADYGYTF
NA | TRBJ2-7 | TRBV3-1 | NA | TGTGCCAGCAGCCAAGATGGGGGGCGGGAGCAGTACTTC | CASSQDGGREQYF
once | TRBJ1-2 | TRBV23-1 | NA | TGCGCCAGCAGTCCGTCGGGGGCTAACTATGGCTACACCTTC | CASSPSGANYGYTF
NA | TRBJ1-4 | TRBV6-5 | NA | TGTGCCAGCAGTTACGGGCAGGGGAGAGAAAAACTGTTTTTT | CASSYGQGREKLFF
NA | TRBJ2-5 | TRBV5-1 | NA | TGCGCCAGCAGCCCATCCCTACAAGAGACCCAGTACTTC | CASSPSLQETQYF
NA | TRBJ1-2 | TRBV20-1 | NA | TGCAGTGCTAGAGTTATGGGAGGCTACACCTTC | CSARVMGGYTF
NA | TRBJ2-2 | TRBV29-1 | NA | TGCAGCGTACTTCTTCGACCCGCCCCAAACACCGGGGAGCTGTTTTTT | CSVLLRPAPNTGELFF
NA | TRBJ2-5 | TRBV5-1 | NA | TGCGCCAGCAGCTCCGGGGGAGTACAAGAGACCCAGTACTTC | CASSSGGVQETQYF
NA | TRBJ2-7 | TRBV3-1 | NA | TGTGCCAGCAGCCAAGTAGACAGCTACGAGCAGTACTTC | CASSQVDSYEQYF
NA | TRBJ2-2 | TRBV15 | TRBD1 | TGTGCCACCAGCAGAGAGTTGTTAGGACAGGGTGTGTCCGGGGAGCTGTTTTTT | CATSRELLGQGVSGELFF
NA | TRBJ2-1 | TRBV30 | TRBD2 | TGTGCCTGGGGAAAAAGCGGGAGACGGGGGGATGAGCAGTTCTTC | CAWGKSGRRGDEQFF
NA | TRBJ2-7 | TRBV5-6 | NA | TGTGCCAGCAGCTCTCCCCGCTACGAGCAGTACTTC | CASSSPRYEQYF
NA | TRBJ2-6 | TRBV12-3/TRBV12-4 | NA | TGTGCCAGCATCCTTGGCAGGGCCAACGTCCTGACTTTC | CASILGRANVLTF
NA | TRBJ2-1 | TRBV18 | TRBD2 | TGTGCCAGCTCACCTGCACTCGGGACTAGCGGGAGAGTCTTGGTTGATGAGCAGTTCTTC | CASSPALGTSGRVLVDEQFF
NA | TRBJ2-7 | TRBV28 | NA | TGTGCCAGCAGTCTAACGGGGCTCACCTACGAGCAGTACTTC | CASSLTGLTYEQYF
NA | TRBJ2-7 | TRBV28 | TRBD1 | TGTGCCAGCAGTATTACCTCCGGGACAGGCCTCTACGAGCAGTACTTC | CASSITSGTGLYEQYF
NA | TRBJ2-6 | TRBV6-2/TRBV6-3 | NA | TGTGCCACGTCAGGCCGGGGGGTCCTGACTTTC | CATSGRGVLTF
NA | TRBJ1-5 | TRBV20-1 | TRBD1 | TGCAGTGCTAGACAGGGGGCGAGCAGCCAGCCCCAGCATTTT | CSARQGASSQPQHF
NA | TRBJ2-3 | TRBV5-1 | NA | TGCGCCAGCAGCCCAGGGACACCGAGGGAGTATTTT | CASSPGTPREYF
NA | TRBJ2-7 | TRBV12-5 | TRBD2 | TGTGCTAGTGGTTTGGTTGCACTAGCGGGGGTCTACGAGCAGTACTTC | CASGLVALAGVYEQYF
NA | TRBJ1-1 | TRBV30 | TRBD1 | TGTGCCTGGAGTGCCTACCCGGGACAGGGGATGGTCGGCTTCAGCACTGAAGCTTTCTTT | CAWSAYPGQGMVGFSTEAFF
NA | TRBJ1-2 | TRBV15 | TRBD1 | TGTGCCACCTCCGGGACAGCCAGCGGCTACACCTTC | CATSGTASGYTF
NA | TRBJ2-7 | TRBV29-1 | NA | TGCAGCATCATCAAAGGGACACAGGGCTACGAGCAGTACTTC | CSIIKGTQGYEQYF
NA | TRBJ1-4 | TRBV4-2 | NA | TGTGCCAGCAGCCAAGATATAGGCAGAGCAACTAATGAAAAACTGTTTTTT | CASSQDIGRATNEKLFF
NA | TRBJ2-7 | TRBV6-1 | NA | TGTGCCAGCAGTGTGGGGATCCAGCAGTACTTC | CASSVGIQQYF
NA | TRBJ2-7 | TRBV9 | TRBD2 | TGTGCCAGCAGCGTAGGGGTAGCGGGGGGTAACGAGCAGTACTTC | CASSVGVAGGNEQYF
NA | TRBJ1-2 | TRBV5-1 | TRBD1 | TGCGCCAGCAGCTTAAGTGCAGGGGGCAGGAGTATCTACACCTTC | CASSLSAGGRSIYTF
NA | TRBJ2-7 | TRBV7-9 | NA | TGTGCCAGCAGCTCCAGACAGGACCCCTACGAGCAGTACTTC | CASSSRQDPYEQYF
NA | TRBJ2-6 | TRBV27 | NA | TGTGCCAGCACCCATTTTGTAGGAAGCTCTGGGGCCAACGTCCTGACTTTC | CASTHFVGSSGANVLTF
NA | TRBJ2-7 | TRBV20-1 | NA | TGCAGTGCTAGAGAGATCGCCTACGAGCAGTACTTC | CSAREIAYEQYF
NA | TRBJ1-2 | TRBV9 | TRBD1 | TGTGCCAGCAGCGCGACAGGGTTTTCCGTTGGCTACACCTTC | CASSATGFSVGYTF
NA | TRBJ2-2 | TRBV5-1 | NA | TGCGCCAGCAGCTTGGTCAGCGGGTACACCGGGGAGCTGTTTTTT | CASSLVSGYTGELFF
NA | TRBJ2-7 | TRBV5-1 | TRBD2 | TGCGCCAGCAGCTTGGCTAGCGGGAGAACTTACGAGCAGTACTTC | CASSLASGRTYEQYF
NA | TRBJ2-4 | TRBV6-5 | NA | NA | CASSYSFGAGKNIQYF